This T cell receptor (beta chain) was recovered during a study of OX40 agonist ivuxolimab in advanced cancers. Study-wide context: A diagnosis of hepatocellular carcinoma, melanoma, renal cell or head and neck cancer was present in dose-escalation patients.

J was trimmed by 3 bases and V by 5 bases; bases with no gene match: 8. The CDR3 extends over 17 amino acids. Germline loops: CDR1 SEHNR, CDR2 FQNEAQ (reference sequence). TCRdb's table, derived via immunoSEQ multiplex PCR, lists solely in-frame clones and lacks some. The data contain about 98,000 clones, about 83% of them singletons. The receptor was derived from an adult with an advanced solid tumor such as melanoma, head and neck, liver or kidney cancer. The specimen was CD4+ or CD8+ T cells sorted from blood, collected in a trial of the OX40 agonist ivuxolimab. The chain couples TRBV7-9 to TRBJ2-5, with 14 bases that match TRBD2. The CDR3 loop is CASSAGLAGGIKETQYF. CDR3 bases: TGTGCCAGCAGCGCCGGACTAGCGGGGGGCATAAAAGAGACCCAGTACTTC.